This TCR beta chain was recovered during a study of Graves' ophthalmopathy and Graves' hyperthyroidism. This clonotype was seen a few times. Its antigen is currently unknown. Amplified TCR beta CDR3 regions were obtained using RNA transcripts as template. The first round was an RT-PCR with HTBI primers, and the second round was a multiplex PCR. TCRdb processed the multiplex PCR reads anew with MiXCR; each CDR3 protein has one entry. The sample records more than 550,000 distinct CDR3 sequences, over 40% being singletons. Notes on the study in general: At just under 71% sensitivity and 72% to 75% specificity, the model predicted progression of the ophthalmopathy.

V gave up 6 bases and J gave up 7 bases; unmatched junction bases: 7. CDR3 size: 13 residues. The sample consisted of peripheral blood. The clonotype comes from an adult man with Graves' ophthalmopathy. The chain combines TRBV12-3 or TRBV12-4 with TRBJ1-1; 8 bases map to TRBD1. CDR3 region: CASRPGQAGEAFF. The CDR3, as DNA: TGTGCCAGCAGACCGGGACAGGCGGGTGAAGCTTTCTTT.